This T cell receptor beta chain stems from a study of OX40 agonist ivuxolimab in advanced cancers. The ends were cut back, 1 base at V and 6 bases at J, with 11 bases in the middle. This CDR3 contains 14 residues. Germline V gene data show CDR1 as KGHSH and CDR2 as LQKENI. The table came from immunoSEQ multiplex PCR; TCRdb's copy has only in-frame clones and leaves some out. The table has more than 45,000 clones, 88% seen once; the top ten hold approximately 1.5%. Sequenced here: CD4+ or CD8+ T cells sorted from blood, sampled in a trial of the OX40 agonist ivuxolimab. This clonotype was sampled from an adult with an advanced solid tumor such as melanoma, head and neck, liver or kidney cancer. The chain carries TRBV18 and TRBJ2-3; TRBD2 is a possible D gene (7 bases). CDR3 sequence reads: CASSPREGGDTQYF. The DNA of the CDR3 is TGTGCCAGCTCACCACGAGAGGGGGGGGATACGCAGTATTTT.